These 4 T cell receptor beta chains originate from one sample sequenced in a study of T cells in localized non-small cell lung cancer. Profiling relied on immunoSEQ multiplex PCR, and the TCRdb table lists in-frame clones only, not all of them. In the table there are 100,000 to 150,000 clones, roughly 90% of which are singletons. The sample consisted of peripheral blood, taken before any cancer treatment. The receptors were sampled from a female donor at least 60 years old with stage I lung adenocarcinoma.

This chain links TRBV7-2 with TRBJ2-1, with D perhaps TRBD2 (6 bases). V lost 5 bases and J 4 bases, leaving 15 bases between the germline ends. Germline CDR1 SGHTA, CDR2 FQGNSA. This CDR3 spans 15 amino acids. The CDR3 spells CASSPPVGGYNEQFF. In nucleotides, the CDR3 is TGTGCCAGCAGCCCCCCCGTCGGGGGATACAATGAGCAGTTCTTC.

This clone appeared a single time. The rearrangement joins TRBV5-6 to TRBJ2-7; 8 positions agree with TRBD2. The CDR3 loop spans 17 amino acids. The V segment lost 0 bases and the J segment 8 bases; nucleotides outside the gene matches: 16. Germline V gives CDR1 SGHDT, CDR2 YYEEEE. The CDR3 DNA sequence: TGTGCCAGCAGCTTGGAGGTGGGGTTGGCGGGAGGAAACCAGCAGTACTTC. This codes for CASSLEVGLAGGNQQYF.

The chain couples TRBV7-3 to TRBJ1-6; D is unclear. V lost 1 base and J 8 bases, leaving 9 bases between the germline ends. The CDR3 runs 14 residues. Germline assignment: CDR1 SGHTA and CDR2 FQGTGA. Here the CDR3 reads CASSLMMVDSPLHF. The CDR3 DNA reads TGTGCCAGCAGCTTAATGATGGTTGATTCACCCCTCCACTTT.

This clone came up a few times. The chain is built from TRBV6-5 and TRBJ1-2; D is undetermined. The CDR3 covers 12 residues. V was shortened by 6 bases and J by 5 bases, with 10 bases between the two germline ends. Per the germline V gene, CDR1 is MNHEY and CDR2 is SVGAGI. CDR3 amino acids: CASRLSGYGYTF. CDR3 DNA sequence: TGTGCCAGCAGGCTGAGCGGGTATGGCTACACCTTC.